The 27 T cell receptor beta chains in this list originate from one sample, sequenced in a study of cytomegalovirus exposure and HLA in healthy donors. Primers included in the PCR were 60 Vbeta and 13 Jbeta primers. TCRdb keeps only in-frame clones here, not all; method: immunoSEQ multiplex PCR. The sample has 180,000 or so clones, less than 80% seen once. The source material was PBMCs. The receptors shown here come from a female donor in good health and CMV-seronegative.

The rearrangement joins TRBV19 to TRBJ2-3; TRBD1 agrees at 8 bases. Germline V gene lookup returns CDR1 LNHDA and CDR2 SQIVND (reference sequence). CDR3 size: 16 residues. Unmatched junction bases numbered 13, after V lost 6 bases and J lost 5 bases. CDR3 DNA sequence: TGTGCCAGTAGCCTAAGGCGCGGACAGGGCCTAGATACGCAGTATTTT. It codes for CASSLRRGQGLDTQYF.

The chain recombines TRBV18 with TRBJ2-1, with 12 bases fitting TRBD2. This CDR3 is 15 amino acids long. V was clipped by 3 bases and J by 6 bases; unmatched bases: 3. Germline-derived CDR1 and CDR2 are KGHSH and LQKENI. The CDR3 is CASSPLAGGGNEQFF. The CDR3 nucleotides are TGTGCCAGCTCACCGCTAGCGGGAGGGGGCAATGAGCAGTTCTTC.

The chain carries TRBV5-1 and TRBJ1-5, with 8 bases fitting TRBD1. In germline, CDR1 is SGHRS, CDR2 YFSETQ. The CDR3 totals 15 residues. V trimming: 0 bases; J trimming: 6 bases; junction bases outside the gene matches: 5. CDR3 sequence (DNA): TGCGCCAGCAGCTTGGCAGGGGGCAAGGGTCAGCCCCAGCATTTT. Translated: CASSLAGGKGQPQHF.

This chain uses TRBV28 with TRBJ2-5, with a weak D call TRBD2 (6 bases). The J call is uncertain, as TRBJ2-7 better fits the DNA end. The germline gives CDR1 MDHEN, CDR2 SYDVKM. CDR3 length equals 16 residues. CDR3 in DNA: TGTGCCAGCAGTTTATGGCGGGGCTTAGGCGTCTACGAGCAGTACTTC. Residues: CASSLWRGLGVYEQYF.

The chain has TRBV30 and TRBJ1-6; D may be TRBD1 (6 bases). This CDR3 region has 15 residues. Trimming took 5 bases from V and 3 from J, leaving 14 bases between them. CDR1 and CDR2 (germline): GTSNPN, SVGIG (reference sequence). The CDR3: CAWETGTNYNSPLHF. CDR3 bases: TGTGCCTGGGAAACAGGGACTAACTATAATTCACCCCTCCACTTT.

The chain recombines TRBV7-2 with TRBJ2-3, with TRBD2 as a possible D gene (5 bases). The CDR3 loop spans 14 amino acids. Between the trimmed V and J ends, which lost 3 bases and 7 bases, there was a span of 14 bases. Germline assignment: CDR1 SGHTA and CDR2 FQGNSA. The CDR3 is CASSFPGIVNTQYF. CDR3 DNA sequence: TGTGCCAGCAGCTTCCCGGGGATCGTGAATACGCAGTATTTT.

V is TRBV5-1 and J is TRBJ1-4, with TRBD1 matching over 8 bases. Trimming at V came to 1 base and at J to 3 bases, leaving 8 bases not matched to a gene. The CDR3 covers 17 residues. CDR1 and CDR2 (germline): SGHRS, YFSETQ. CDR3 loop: CASSLNGGQGPNEKLFF. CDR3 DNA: TGCGCCAGCAGCTTGAATGGTGGACAGGGTCCTAATGAAAAACTGTTTTTT.

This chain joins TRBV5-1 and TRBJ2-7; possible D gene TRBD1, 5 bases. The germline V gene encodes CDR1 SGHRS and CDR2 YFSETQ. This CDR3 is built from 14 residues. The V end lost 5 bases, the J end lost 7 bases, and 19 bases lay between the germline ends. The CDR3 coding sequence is TGCGCCAGCAGTGCGGACATTTATTTGGGGGAGCAGTACTTC. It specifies CASSADIYLGEQYF. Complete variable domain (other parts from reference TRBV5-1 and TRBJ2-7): KAGVTQTPRYLIKTRGQQVTLSCSPISGHRSVSWYQQTPGQGLQFLFEYFSETQRNKGNFPGRFSGRQFSNSRSEMNVSTLELGDSALYLCASSADIYLGEQYFGPGTRLTVT.

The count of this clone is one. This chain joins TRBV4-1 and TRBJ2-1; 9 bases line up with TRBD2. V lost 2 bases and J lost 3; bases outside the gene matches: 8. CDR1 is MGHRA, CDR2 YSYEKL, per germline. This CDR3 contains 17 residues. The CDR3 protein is CASSQLPERGVYNEQFF. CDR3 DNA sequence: TGCGCCAGCAGCCAACTACCTGAGCGGGGGGTCTACAATGAGCAGTTCTTC.

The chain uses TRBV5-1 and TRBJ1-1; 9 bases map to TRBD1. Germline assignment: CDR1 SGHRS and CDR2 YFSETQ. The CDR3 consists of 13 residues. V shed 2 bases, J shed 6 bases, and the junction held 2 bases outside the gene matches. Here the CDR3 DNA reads TGCGCCAGCAGCTTTGACAGGGGGGCTGAAGCTTTCTTT. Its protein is CASSFDRGAEAFF.

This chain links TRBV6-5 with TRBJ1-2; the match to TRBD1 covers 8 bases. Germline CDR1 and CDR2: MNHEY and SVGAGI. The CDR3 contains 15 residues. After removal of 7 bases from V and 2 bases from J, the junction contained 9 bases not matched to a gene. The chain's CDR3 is CASNDPGTGNYGYTF. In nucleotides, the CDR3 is TGTGCCAGCAACGACCCCGGGACAGGAAACTATGGCTACACCTTC.

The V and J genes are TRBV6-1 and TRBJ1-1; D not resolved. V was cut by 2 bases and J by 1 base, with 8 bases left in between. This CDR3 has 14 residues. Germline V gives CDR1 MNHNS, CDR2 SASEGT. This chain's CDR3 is CASSELRRNTEAFF. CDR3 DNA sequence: TGTGCCAGCAGTGAATTGCGTCGGAACACTGAAGCTTTCTTT.

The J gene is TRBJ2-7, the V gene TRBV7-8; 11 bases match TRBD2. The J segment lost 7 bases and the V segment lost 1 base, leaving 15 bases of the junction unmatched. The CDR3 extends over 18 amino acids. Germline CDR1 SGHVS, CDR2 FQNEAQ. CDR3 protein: CASSLGVGWLAGGGEQYF. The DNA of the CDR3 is TGTGCCAGCAGCTTAGGAGTCGGCTGGCTAGCGGGGGGTGGAGAGCAGTACTTC. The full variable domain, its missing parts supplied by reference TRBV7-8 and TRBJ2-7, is GAGVSQSPRYKVAKRGQDVALRCDPISGHVSLFWYQQALGQGPEFLTYFQNEAQLDKSGLPSDRFFAERPEGSVSTLKIQRTQQEDSAVYLCASSLGVGWLAGGGEQYFGPGTRLTVT.

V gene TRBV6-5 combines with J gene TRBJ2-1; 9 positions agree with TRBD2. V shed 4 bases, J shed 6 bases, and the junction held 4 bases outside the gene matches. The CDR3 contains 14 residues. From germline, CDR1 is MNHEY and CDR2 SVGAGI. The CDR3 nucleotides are TGTGCCAGCAGTTTTTCGACTAGCGGCAATGAGCAGTTCTTC. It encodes CASSFSTSGNEQFF.

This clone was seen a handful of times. CDR3 bases: TGTGCCAGCAGCCCCTTACATCCGACTAGCGGGGCACTCGAGCAGTTCTTC. Translation: CASSPLHPTSGALEQFF. The V call is TRBV7-9, the J call TRBJ2-1, with TRBD2 matching over 11 bases. From germline, CDR1 is SEHNR and CDR2 FQNEAQ (reference sequence). This CDR3 spans 17 amino acids. J was trimmed by 10 bases and V by 5 bases; bases with no gene match: 16.

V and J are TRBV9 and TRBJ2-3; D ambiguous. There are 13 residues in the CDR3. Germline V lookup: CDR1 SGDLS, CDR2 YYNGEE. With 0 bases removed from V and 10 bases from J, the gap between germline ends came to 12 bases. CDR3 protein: CASSVEPGRAQYF. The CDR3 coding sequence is TGTGCCAGCAGCGTAGAACCCGGCCGGGCGCAGTATTTT. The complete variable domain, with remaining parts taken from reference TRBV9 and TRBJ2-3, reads DSGVTQTPKHLITATGQRVTLRCSPRSGDLSVYWYQQSLDQGLQFLIQYYNGEERAKGNILERFSAQQFPDLHSELNLSSLELGDSALYFCASSVEPGRAQYFGPGTRLTVL.

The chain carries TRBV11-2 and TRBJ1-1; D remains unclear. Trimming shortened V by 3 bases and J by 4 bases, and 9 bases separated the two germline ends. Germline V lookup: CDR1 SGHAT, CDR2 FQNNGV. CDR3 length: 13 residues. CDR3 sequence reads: CASSFFRGTEAFF. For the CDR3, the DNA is TGTGCCAGCAGCTTCTTCCGGGGCACTGAAGCTTTCTTT.

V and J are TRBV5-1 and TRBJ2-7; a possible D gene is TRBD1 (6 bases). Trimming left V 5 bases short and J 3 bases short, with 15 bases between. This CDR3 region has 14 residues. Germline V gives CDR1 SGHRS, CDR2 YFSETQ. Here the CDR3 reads CASRPATGGYEQYF. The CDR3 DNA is TGCGCCAGCAGACCAGCGACAGGAGGCTACGAGCAGTACTTC.

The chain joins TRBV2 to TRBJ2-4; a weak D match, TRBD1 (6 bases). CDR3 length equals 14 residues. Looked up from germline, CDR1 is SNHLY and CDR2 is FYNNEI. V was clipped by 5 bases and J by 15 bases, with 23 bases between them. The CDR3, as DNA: TGTGCCAGCAGTCACGTGTCCGGGACAAGGGCCCCGTACTTC. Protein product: CASSHVSGTRAPYF.

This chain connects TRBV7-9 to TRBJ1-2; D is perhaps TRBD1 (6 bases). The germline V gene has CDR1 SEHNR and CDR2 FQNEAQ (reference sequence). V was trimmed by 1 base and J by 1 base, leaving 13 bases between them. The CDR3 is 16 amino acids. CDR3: CASSLGLDSRNYGYTF. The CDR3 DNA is TGTGCCAGCAGCTTAGGCCTGGACAGCCGTAACTATGGCTACACCTTC.

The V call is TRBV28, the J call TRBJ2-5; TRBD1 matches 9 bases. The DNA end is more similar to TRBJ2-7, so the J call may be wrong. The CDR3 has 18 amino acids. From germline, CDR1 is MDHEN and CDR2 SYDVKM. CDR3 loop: CASRSTGGGWGLGYEQYF. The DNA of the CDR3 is TGTGCCAGCAGGTCAACAGGGGGCGGTTGGGGCCTGGGGTACGAGCAGTACTTC.

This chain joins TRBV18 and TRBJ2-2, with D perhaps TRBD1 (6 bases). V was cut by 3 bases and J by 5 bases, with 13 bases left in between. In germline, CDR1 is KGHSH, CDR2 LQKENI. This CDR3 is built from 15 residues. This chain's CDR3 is CASSPSGQATGELFF. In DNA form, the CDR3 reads TGTGCCAGCTCACCCTCGGGACAAGCTACCGGGGAGCTGTTTTTT. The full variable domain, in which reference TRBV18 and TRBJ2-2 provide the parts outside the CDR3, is NAGVMQNPRHLVRRRGQEARLRCSPMKGHSHVYWYRQLPEEGLKFMVYLQKENIIDESGMPKERFSAEFPKEGPSILRIQQVVRGDSAAYFCASSPSGQATGELFFGEGSRLTVL.

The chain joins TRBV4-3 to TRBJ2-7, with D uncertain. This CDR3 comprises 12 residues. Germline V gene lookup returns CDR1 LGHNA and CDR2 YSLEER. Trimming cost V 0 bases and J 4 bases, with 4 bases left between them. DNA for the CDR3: TGCGCCAGCAGCCAAGATCGGTACGAGCAGTACTTC. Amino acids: CASSQDRYEQYF.

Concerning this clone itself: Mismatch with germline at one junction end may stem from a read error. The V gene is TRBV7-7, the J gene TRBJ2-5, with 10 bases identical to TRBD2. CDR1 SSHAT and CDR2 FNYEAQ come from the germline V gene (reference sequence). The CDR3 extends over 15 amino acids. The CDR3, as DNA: TGTGCTAGCAGCACCGCAGCGGGGGGGCAGGAGACCCAGTACTTC. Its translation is CASSTAAGGQETQYF. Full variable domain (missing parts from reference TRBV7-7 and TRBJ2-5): GAGVSQSPRYKVTKRGQDVTLRCDPISSHATLYWYQQALGQGPEFLTYFNYEAQPDKSGLPSDRFSAERPEGSISTLTIQRTEQRDSAMYRCASSTAAGGQETQYFGPGTRLLVL.

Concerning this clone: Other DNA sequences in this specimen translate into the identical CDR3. The CDR3 DNA sequence: TGTGCCAGCTCACCAGGCTCCCAAGAGACCCAGTACTTC. Encoded protein: CASSPGSQETQYF. The chain combines TRBV18 with TRBJ2-5; D gene unclear. Trimming took 2 bases from V and 1 from J, leaving 5 bases between them. Germline V gene sequence: CDR1 KGHSH, CDR2 LQKENI. CDR3 length: 13 residues.

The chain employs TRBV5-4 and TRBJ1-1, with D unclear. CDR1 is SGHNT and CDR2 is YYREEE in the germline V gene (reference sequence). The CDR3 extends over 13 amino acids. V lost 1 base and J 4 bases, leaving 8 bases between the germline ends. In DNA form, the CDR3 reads TGTGCCAGCAGCTTGCGGGAGGTCACTGAAGCTTTCTTT. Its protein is CASSLREVTEAFF.

This CDR3 is CASKGDRNTEAFF. The DNA of the CDR3 is TGTGCCAGCAAAGGAGATCGGAACACTGAAGCTTTCTTT. The chain is built from TRBV18 and TRBJ1-1, with no clear D. The CDR3 runs to 13 residues. CDR1 is KGHSH and CDR2 is LQKENI in the germline V gene. V lost 8 bases, J lost 1 base, and 11 bases lay in between.